This note documents a single T cell receptor (beta chain) sequence. The CDR3 consists of 15 residues. Trimming shortened V by 4 bases and J by 5 bases, and 17 bases separated the two germline ends. CDR1 is MGHDK and CDR2 is SYGVNS in the germline V gene. The PCR used 60 Vbeta and 13 Jbeta primers. Sequenced by immunoSEQ multiplex PCR; TCRdb stores in-frame clones only, minus some. The top ten clones hold around 9.1% of a sample with about 160,000 clones, roughly 85% of them seen once. These data originate in a study of cytomegalovirus exposure and HLA in healthy donors. Sequencing used PBMCs. The chain is built from TRBV25-1 and TRBJ1-2; a weak D match, TRBD1 (5 bases). This TCR derives from a male donor in good health and CMV-seropositive. The CDR3 region is CASSGQNRHFYGYTF. The CDR3 nucleotides read TGTGCCAGCAGTGGACAGAACCGACACTTTTATGGCTACACCTTC.